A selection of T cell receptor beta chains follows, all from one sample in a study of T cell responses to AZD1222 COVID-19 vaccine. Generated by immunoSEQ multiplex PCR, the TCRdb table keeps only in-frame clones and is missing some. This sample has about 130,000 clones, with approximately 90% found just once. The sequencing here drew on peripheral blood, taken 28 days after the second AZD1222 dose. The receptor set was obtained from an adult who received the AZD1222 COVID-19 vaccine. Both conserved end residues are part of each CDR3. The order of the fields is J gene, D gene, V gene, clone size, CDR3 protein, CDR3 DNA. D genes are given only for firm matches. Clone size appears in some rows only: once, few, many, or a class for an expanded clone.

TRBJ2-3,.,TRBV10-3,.,CPHQGRPRAGDTQYF,TGTCCGCACCAGGGCAGACCCAGGGCGGGCGATACGCAGTATTTT
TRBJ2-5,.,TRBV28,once,CASSFRGRAETQYF,TGTGCCAGCAGTTTCCGGGGACGTGCGGAGACCCAGTACTTC
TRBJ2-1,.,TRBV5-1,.,CASSFRGAFNEQFF,TGCGCCAGCAGCTTCCGGGGGGCGTTCAATGAGCAGTTCTTC
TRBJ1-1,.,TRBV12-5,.,CASGLYDTEAFF,TGTGCTAGTGGTTTATACGACACTGAAGCTTTCTTT
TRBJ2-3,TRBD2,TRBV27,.,CASSLRGLAGLSTDTQYF,TGTGCCAGCAGTTTACGGGGACTAGCGGGACTAAGCACAGATACGCAGTATTTT
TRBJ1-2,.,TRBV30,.,CAWSVSVQDVHF,TGTGCCTGGAGTGTATCCGTACAGGACGTTCACTTC
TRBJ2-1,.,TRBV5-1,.,CASSLFPGTNEQFF,TGCGCCAGCAGCTTGTTTCCAGGGACTAATGAGCAGTTCTTC
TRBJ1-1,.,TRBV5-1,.,CASSVLPRGDAEAFF,TGCGCCAGCAGCGTCCTGCCCCGGGGAGACGCTGAAGCTTTCTTT
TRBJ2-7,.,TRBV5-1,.,CASSLDARDSYEQYF,TGCGCCAGCAGCTTGGATGCCAGGGACTCCTACGAGCAGTACTTC
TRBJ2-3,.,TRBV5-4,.,CASSRQVRIKEGTDTQYF,TGTGCCAGCAGCCGCCAGGTTAGAATAAAGGAGGGCACAGATACGCAGTATTTT
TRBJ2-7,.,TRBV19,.,CASSIGQPYEQYF,TGTGCCAGTAGTATCGGACAGCCCTACGAGCAGTACTTC
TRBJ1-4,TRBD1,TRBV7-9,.,CASSLGTGQGTTNEKLFF,TGTGCCAGCAGCTTAGGTACGGGACAGGGGACAACTAATGAAAAACTGTTTTTT
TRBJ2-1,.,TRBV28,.,CASSLASTEQFF,TGTGCCAGCAGTTTGGCATCCACTGAGCAGTTCTTC
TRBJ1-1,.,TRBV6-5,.,CASSTRQGTTEAFF,TGTGCCAGCAGTACGCGCCAAGGGACCACTGAAGCTTTCTTT
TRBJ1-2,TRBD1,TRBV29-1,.,CSVGPGQLNGYTF,TGCAGCGTTGGACCGGGACAGTTAAATGGCTACACCTTC
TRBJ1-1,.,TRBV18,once,CASSPGGIGTEAFF,TGTGCCAGCTCACCAGGAGGGATTGGCACTGAAGCTTTCTTT